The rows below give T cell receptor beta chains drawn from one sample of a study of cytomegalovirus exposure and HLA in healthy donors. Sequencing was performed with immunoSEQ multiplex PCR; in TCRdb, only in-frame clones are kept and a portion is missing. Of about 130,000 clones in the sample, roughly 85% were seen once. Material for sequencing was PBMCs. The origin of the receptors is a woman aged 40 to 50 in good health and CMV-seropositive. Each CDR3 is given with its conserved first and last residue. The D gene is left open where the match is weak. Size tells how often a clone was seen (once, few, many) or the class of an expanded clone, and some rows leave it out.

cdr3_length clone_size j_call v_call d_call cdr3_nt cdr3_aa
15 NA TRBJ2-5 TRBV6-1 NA TGTGCCAGCAGTGAAGTGGGAGGGGGGGTAGAGACCCAGTACTTC CASSEVGGGVETQYF
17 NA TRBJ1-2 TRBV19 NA TGTGCCAGTAGTGAATCGGGAATCGCGCTTGCATCGGATGGCTACACCTTC CASSESGIALASDGYTF
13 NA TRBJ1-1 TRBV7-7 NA TGTGCTAGCAGCTTAGCACAGGACACTGAAGCTTTCTTT CASSLAQDTEAFF
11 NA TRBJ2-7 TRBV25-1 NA TGTGCCAGCAGTGTTACCTACGAGCAGTACTTC CASSVTYEQYF
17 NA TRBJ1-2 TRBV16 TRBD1 TGTGCCAGCAGCCAACCCAACCGGGACAGGCTTTTGGGAGGCTACACCTTC CASSQPNRDRLLGGYTF
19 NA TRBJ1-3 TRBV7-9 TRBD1 TGTGCCAGCAGCCCCGGAGGGACAGGGTACCTTAGCTCTGGAAACACCATATATTTT CASSPGGTGYLSSGNTIYF
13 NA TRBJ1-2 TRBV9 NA TGTGCCAGCACCCCTTGGGGGGACTATAGCTACACCTTC CASTPWGDYSYTF
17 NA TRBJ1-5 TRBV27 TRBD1 TGTGCCAGCAGTCAATGGACCGAAACAGGGGACAATCAGCCCCAGCATTTT CASSQWTETGDNQPQHF
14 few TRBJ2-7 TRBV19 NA TGTGCCAGTAGTATCAACCAGGGGACCTACGAGCAGTACTTC CASSINQGTYEQYF
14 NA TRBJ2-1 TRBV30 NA TGTGCCTGGAGTGAAGAGAGCTCCTACAATGAGCAGTTCTTC CAWSEESSYNEQFF
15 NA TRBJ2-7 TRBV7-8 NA TGTGCCAGCAGCCCGGTCGCCTGGAGCTCCTACGAGCAGTACTTC CASSPVAWSSYEQYF
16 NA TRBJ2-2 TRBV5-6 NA TGTGCCAGCAGCTTAGGGTCCAGGGGAAACACCGGGGAGCTGTTTTTT CASSLGSRGNTGELFF
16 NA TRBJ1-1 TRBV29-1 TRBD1 TGCAGCGTTATAGAGGCAGGGGGAACCCGATACTCTGAAGCTTTCTTT CSVIEAGGTRYSEAFF
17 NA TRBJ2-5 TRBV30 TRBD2 TGTGCCTGGAGTATACGCGGGGCGCGGGAGAGCCAAGAGACCCAGTACTTC CAWSIRGARESQETQYF
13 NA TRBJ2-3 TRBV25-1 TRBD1 TGTGCCAGCACCAGGGACAGGCGGGATACGCAGTATTTT CASTRDRRDTQYF
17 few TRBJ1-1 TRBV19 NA TGTGCCAGTCGGGAGTTTACCGGGGCGGACATGAACACTGAAGCTTTCTTT CASREFTGADMNTEAFF
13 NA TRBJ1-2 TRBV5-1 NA TGCGCCAGCAGCCCCGGACAGTTATATGGCTACACCTTC CASSPGQLYGYTF
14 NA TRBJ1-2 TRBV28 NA TGTGCCAGCAGTTTGGGCGGGAGGGGGGATGGCTACACCTTC CASSLGGRGDGYTF
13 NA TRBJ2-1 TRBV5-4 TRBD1 TGTGCCAGCAGCCGAGACAGGGTGAGTGAGCAGTTCTTC CASSRDRVSEQFF
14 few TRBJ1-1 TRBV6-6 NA TGTGCCAGCTATGGGGCCGGTGAGAACACTGAAGCTTTCTTT CASYGAGENTEAFF
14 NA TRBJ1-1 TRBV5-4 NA TGTGCCAGCAGCTTGGTTAGCGACTCCTCCCGGGCTTTCTTT CASSLVSDSSRAFF
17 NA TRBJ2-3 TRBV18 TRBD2 TGTGCCAGCTCGCGTCGGGGGGTATGGTCAAGCACAGATACGCAGTATTTT CASSRRGVWSSTDTQYF
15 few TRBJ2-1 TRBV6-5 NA TGTGCCAGCAGTTACTCAGGGACTTTTGGGGATGAGCAGTTCTTC CASSYSGTFGDEQFF
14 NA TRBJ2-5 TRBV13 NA TGTGCCAGCAGCACTACGGCCAGGGAAAGGTCCCAGTACTTC CASSTTARERSQYF
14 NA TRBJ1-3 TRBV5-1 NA TGCGCCAGCAGCTTCACAGGGTACGGAAACACCATATATTTT CASSFTGYGNTIYF
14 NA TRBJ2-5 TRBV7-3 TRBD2 TGTGCCAGCAGCCCCGGACTAGCGATGGAGACCCAGTACTTC CASSPGLAMETQYF
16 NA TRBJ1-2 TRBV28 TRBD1 TGTGCCAGCAGTTTAAGCGGGGACAGGAGTAACTATGGCTACACCTTC CASSLSGDRSNYGYTF
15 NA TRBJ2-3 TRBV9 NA TGTGCCAGCAGCGATGGTACCAGGGGCGAAAATACGCAGTATTTT CASSDGTRGENTQYF
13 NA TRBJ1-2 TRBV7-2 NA TGTGCCAGCAGCTTAGATTGGAGACGAGGCTACACCTTC CASSLDWRRGYTF
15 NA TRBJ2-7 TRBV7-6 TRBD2 TGTGCCAGCAGCTTATCTGCTAGCGGCTCCTACGAGCAGTACTTC CASSLSASGSYEQYF
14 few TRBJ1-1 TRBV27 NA TGTGCCAGCAGTCCTAGCGAATTCAGGACTGAAGCTTTCTTT CASSPSEFRTEAFF
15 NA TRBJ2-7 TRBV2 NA TGTGCCAGCAGGAGGCAGAGGGAGAGAAATTACGAGCAGTACTTC CASRRQRERNYEQYF
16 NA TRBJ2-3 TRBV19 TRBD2 TGTGCCAGTAGCCGGACTAGCGGGATGGGGACAGATACGCAGTATTTT CASSRTSGMGTDTQYF
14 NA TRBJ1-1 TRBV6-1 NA TGTGCCAGCAGTGAGGACAGAGGAGACACTGAAGCTTTCTTT CASSEDRGDTEAFF
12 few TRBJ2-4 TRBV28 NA TGTGCCAGCCGGGACTCCCCGAACATTCAGTACTTC CASRDSPNIQYF
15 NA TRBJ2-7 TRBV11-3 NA TGTGCCAGCAGCTTAGGGGGGGACAGATCCTACGAGCAGTACTTC CASSLGGDRSYEQYF
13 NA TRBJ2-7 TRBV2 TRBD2 TGTGCCAGCAATTTGGGGGGGACCTACGAGCAGTACTTC CASNLGGTYEQYF
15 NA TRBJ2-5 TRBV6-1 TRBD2 TGTGCCAGCAGTATTAGCGGGAGTGCTCAAGAGACCCAGTACTTC CASSISGSAQETQYF
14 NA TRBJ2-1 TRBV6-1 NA TGTGCCAGCAGTGGTTTACAGGGCTACAATGAGCAGTTCTTC CASSGLQGYNEQFF
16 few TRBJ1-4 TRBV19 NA TGTGCCAGTACTCCCGACAGGTTTGTGGCTAATGAAAAACTGTTTTTT CASTPDRFVANEKLFF
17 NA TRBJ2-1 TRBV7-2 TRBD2 TGTGCCAGCAGCTCCCCCCCGGGACTAGCGGGATTCAATGAGCAGTTCTTC CASSSPPGLAGFNEQFF
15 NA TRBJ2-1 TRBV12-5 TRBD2 TGTGCTAGTGGTTTGACTAGCGAGACCTACAATGAGCAGTTCTTC CASGLTSETYNEQFF
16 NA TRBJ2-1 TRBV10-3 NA TGTGCCATCAGTCTCGTCGGCGGCACCGGTCACAATGAGCAGTTCTTC CAISLVGGTGHNEQFF
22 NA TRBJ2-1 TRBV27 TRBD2 TGTGCCAGCAGTCCGAAACCGGGGAGGGACTATAACGGCGGGAGATTGGACAATGAGCAGTTCTTC CASSPKPGRDYNGGRLDNEQFF
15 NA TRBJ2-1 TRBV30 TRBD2 TGTGCCTGGAGTTTCGCGGGAGGGCCTAGGGTTGAGCAGTTCTTC CAWSFAGGPRVEQFF
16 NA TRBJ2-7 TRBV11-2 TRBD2 TGTGCCAGCAGCTTAGTCGGCAGTAGCGGGAGGTACGAGCAGTACTTC CASSLVGSSGRYEQYF
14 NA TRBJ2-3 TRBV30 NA TGTGCCTGGAACTGGGGGCAGGGAGCAGATACGCAGTATTTT CAWNWGQGADTQYF
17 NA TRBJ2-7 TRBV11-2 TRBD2 TGTGCCAGCAGCTCCGATATGGGGGGGAGAAAAGCCTACGAGCAGTACTTC CASSSDMGGRKAYEQYF
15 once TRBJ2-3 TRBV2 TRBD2 TGTGCCAGCAGTGGAGGACTAGCGGGAGTCGATACGCAGTATTTT CASSGGLAGVDTQYF
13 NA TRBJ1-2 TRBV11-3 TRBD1 TGTGCCAGCAGCTTAGGCCAACAGGGGGCGCCCACCTTC CASSLGQQGAPTF
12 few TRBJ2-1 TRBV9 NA TGTGCCAGCAGCTCCTATTACAATGAGCAGTTCTTC CASSSYYNEQFF
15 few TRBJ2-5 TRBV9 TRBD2 TGTGCCAGCAGCGTTTGGGGACTAGACGGAGAGACCCAGTACTTC CASSVWGLDGETQYF
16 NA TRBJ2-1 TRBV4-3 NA TGCGCCAGCAGCCAAGATCTGAGCGGGACATACAATGAGCAGTTCTTC CASSQDLSGTYNEQFF
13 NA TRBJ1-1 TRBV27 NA TGTGCCAGCACGGGTGGTGGCTTGACTGAAGCTTTCTTT CASTGGGLTEAFF
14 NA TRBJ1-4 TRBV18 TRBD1 TGTGCCAGCTCACTTGACAGGGGAAATGAAAAACTGTTTTTT CASSLDRGNEKLFF
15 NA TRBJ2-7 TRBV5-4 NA TGTGCCAGCAGCTTTACCCCCCGCGTGGAGTACGAGCAGTACTTC CASSFTPRVEYEQYF